This T cell receptor beta chain was observed in a study of shared clonotypes between healthy human individuals. Study-level points and caveats: Lower generation probabilities were found for non-shared clonotypes than for those shared by all four donors.

Sequenced by immunoSEQ multiplex PCR; TCRdb stores in-frame clones only, minus some. The repertoire holds almost 700,000 clones, about 92% seen once, with nearly 25% in the top ten. Germline CDR1 MNHNS, CDR2 SASEGT. V lost 4 bases and J lost 6; bases outside the gene matches: 8. This CDR3 contains 14 residues. This clone was counted a few times. Its antigen remains unidentified. Naive CD8 cells, CD45RO-negative and positively selected for CCR7, excluded terminally differentiated effector memory CD45RA+ cells. The chain combines TRBV6-1 with TRBJ2-7; 8 bases align to TRBD1. Sequencing was performed on naive CD8+ T cells sorted from blood. The sequence was obtained from a man aged 30 to 39 in good health. CDR3 protein: CASSGDLGQVEQYF. DNA for the CDR3: TGTGCCAGCAGTGGAGACTTGGGACAGGTCGAGCAGTACTTC.